Following are 6 T cell receptor beta chains from one sample sequenced in a study of T cell changes during pregnancy in multiple sclerosis. Sequencing was performed with immunoSEQ multiplex PCR; in TCRdb, only in-frame clones are kept and a portion is missing. This table has under 65,000 clones, more than 85% appearing once. Sequencing used CD8+ T cells from peripheral blood mononuclear cells, obtained in the third trimester of pregnancy. Receptor source: a female donor with multiple sclerosis, enrolled in a pregnancy study.

This chain connects TRBV19 to TRBJ1-1, with a possible D match to TRBD1 (5 bases). The V and J ends lost 3 bases and 5 bases respectively, with 10 bases between them. Germline loops: CDR1 LNHDA, CDR2 SQIVND (reference sequence). CDR3 length equals 13 residues. CDR3 protein: CASSIGGGTEAFF. For the CDR3, the DNA is TGTGCCAGTAGTATTGGGGGGGGAACTGAAGCTTTCTTT.

CDR3 bases: TGCAGCGTTGAAGATACTCCTAATCAGCCCCAGCATTTT. Protein: CSVEDTPNQPQHF. This rearrangement joins TRBV29-1 to TRBJ1-5; D not certain. CDR1 SQVTM and CDR2 ANQGSEA come from the germline V gene. The ends were cut back, 0 bases at V and 4 bases at J, with 7 bases in the middle. The CDR3 spans 13 residues.

In this sample, this clone turned up once. V gene TRBV19 combines with J gene TRBJ1-2; TRBD1 aligns across 7 bases. V lost 1 base, J lost 3 bases, and 5 bases stayed unmatched. This CDR3 region has 15 residues. Germline CDR1 reads LNHDA; CDR2 reads SQIVND (reference sequence). CDR3 sequence: CASSIGQGLYYGYTF. As DNA, the CDR3 is TGTGCCAGTAGTATAGGACAGGGCCTCTACTATGGCTACACCTTC.

The chain has TRBV5-1 and TRBJ2-7; 12 bases match TRBD2. Germline assignment: CDR1 SGHRS and CDR2 YFSETQ. Trimming took 5 bases from V and 6 from J; bases not matched to a gene: 3. The length of the CDR3 is 13 residues. The CDR3 protein is CASSWTSGTEQYF. The CDR3 DNA is TGCGCCAGCAGTTGGACTAGCGGGACCGAGCAGTACTTC.

The rearrangement joins TRBV4-3 to TRBJ2-1, with a weak D call TRBD2 (6 bases). Germline CDR1 and CDR2: LGHNA and YSLEER. The CDR3 extends over 18 amino acids. V was pared by 0 bases and J by 1 base, with 16 bases between. In DNA, the CDR3 is TGCGCCAGCAGCCAAGATGGATGGACTACCCTTTCCTACAATGAGCAGTTCTTC. Amino acid sequence: CASSQDGWTTLSYNEQFF.

The chain's CDR3 is CASTPAGGGQFF. The DNA of the CDR3 is TGTGCCAGCACCCCCGCGGGGGGCGGGCAGTTCTTC. The V call is TRBV27, the J call TRBJ2-1, with 8 positions matching TRBD2. Trimming took 7 bases from V and 12 from J; bases not matched to a gene: 8. The CDR3 extends over 12 amino acids. Germline assignment: CDR1 MNHEY and CDR2 SMNVEV (reference sequence).